Each of the 8 T cell receptor beta chains below was sequenced from the same sample in a study of cytotoxic CD8 clonotypes in ibrutinib-treated CLL. Profiled with immunoSEQ multiplex PCR; TCRdb holds only in-frame clones, not every one. The sample lists around 40,000 clones, 70% occurring once. The source material was PBMCs, sampled at disease progression, from a patient treated with ibrutinib. These receptors came from a human donor with chronic lymphocytic leukemia.

The chain joins TRBV28 to TRBJ2-7, with TRBD1 matching over 8 bases. This CDR3 has 14 residues. Germline trimming cut 4 bases from V and 3 bases from J; bases unmatched to any gene: 5. Germline CDR1 MDHEN, CDR2 SYDVKM. In DNA, the CDR3 is TGTGCCAGCAGTTCCCCAGGGGGCATCTACGAGCAGTACTTC. Translated, it gives CASSSPGGIYEQYF.

This clone was observed a few times. The V gene is TRBV29-1, the J gene TRBJ1-1; a possible D gene is TRBD1 (6 bases). There are 11 residues in the CDR3. Germline assignment: CDR1 SQVTM and CDR2 ANQGSEA. Between the trimmed V and J ends, which lost 3 bases and 6 bases, there was a span of 8 bases. The CDR3 region is CSVDRGAEAFF. The DNA of the CDR3 is TGCAGCGTTGACAGGGGCGCTGAAGCTTTCTTT.

This chain connects TRBV9 to TRBJ2-7; 9 nucleotides match TRBD1. The CDR3 runs 13 residues. The germline V gene has CDR1 SGDLS and CDR2 YYNGEE. V shed 1 base, J shed 9 bases, and the junction held 5 bases outside the gene matches. CDR3 sequence (DNA): TGTGCCAGCAGCGTAAGGGACAGGGAAGGGCAGTACTTC. Translated, it gives CASSVRDREGQYF.

The chain combines TRBV14 with TRBJ2-4, with D maybe TRBD2 (5 bases). V lost 1 base and J lost 3, with 10 bases in between. Germline V lookup: CDR1 SGHDN, CDR2 FVKESK. This CDR3 region has 15 residues. The CDR3 region has the DNA TGTGCCAGCAGCCAAGTGACCGGGAACAAAAACATTCAGTACTTC. This translates into CASSQVTGNKNIQYF.

The rearrangement uses TRBV9 and TRBJ2-1; TRBD2 aligns across 7 bases. The CDR3 spans 17 residues. The junction had 12 bases not matched to a gene; V was cut back by 4 bases and J by 2 bases. Germline CDR1 SGDLS, CDR2 YYNGEE. CDR3 DNA sequence: TGTGCCAGCAGCAAGCAAGGCGGGAGCGGGACCTACAATGAGCAGTTCTTC. Encoded protein: CASSKQGGSGTYNEQFF.

The V and J genes are TRBV9 and TRBJ2-3, with a tentative D call TRBD2 (6 bases). Trimming stripped 0 bases from V and 0 bases from J, with 11 bases between. Per germline, CDR1 SGDLS and CDR2 YYNGEE. The CDR3 extends over 16 amino acids. Written as DNA, the CDR3 is TGTGCCAGCAGCGTAGGATCGGGAGCTAGCACAGATACGCAGTATTTT. It translates to CASSVGSGASTDTQYF.

The chain combines TRBV29-1 with TRBJ1-2, with unresolved D. This CDR3 contains 13 residues. CDR1 is SQVTM and CDR2 is ANQGSEA in the germline V gene. Trimming cost V 6 bases and J 5 bases, with 16 bases left between them. This CDR3 reads CSVDLLGIYGYTF. DNA of the CDR3: TGCAGCGTCGATCTCTTGGGGATATATGGCTACACCTTC.

The chain recombines TRBV4-1 with TRBJ2-1, with D unclear. Trimming took 6 bases from V and 1 from J, leaving 4 bases between them. The CDR3 extends over 12 amino acids. Germline assignment: CDR1 MGHRA and CDR2 YSYEKL. Here the CDR3 DNA reads TGCGCCAGCAGTAGGTCCTACAATGAGCAGTTCTTC. This codes for CASSRSYNEQFF.